This T cell receptor beta chain was recorded in a study of control samples from healthy donors and cancer patients. The data were produced by immunoSEQ multiplex PCR, yet TCRdb's version contains in-frame clones alone and is incomplete. The table lists fewer than 100,000 clones, 88% of them singletons. The germline V and J ends were trimmed by 2 bases and 3 bases, with 9 bases remaining between them. The CDR3 spans 13 residues. The V gene's germline CDR1 is SGHRS and CDR2 YFSETQ. The V and J genes are TRBV5-1 and TRBJ2-7, with a tentative D call TRBD1 (6 bases). The sample comprised blood. This clonotype originated in a woman in her forties or fifties in good health. This CDR3 reads CASSFPGVYEQYF. As DNA, the CDR3 is TGCGCCAGCAGCTTCCCAGGGGTCTACGAGCAGTACTTC. Variable domain in full (rest from reference TRBV5-1 and TRBJ2-7): KAGVTQTPRYLIKTRGQQVTLSCSPISGHRSVSWYQQTPGQGLQFLFEYFSETQRNKGNFPGRFSGRQFSNSRSEMNVSTLELGDSALYLCASSFPGVYEQYFGPGTRLTVT.